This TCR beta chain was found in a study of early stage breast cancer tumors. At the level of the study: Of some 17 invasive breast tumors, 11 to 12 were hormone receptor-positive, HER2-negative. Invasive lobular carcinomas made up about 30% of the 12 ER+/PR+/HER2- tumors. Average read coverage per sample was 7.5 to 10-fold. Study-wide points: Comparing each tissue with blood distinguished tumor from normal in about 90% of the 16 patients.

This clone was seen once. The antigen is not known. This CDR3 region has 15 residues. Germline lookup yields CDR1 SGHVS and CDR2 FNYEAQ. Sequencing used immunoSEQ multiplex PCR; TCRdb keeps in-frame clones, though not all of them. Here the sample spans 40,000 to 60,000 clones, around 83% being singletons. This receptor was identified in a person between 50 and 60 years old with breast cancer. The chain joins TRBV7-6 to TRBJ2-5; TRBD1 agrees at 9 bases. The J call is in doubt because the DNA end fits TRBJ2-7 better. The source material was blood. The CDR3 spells CASSITGQGFDEQYF. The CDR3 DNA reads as TGTGCCAGCAGCATAACGGGACAGGGTTTCGACGAGCAGTACTTC.